These 18 T cell receptor beta chains came from one sample sequenced in a study of T cell changes during pregnancy in multiple sclerosis (dated 2019 in TCRdb). Library preparation employed the immunoSEQ multiplex PCR assay. TCRdb took this table from immuneACCESS and kept in-frame rearrangements with V and J called. Such tables lack part of the clones; where checked against another copy, unresolved V genes explain under half of the gap, and the rest is unexplained. The sample records approximately 49,000 clones, 88% of which are singletons. The top ten clonotypes cover around 1.2% of the sample. The sequences come from CD4+ T cells from peripheral blood mononuclear cells, collected in the second trimester of pregnancy. Receptors originate from a female donor with multiple sclerosis, enrolled in a pregnancy study.

V usage is TRBV7-2 and J usage is TRBJ1-2; perhaps TRBD1 as D (6 bases). This CDR3 is 14 amino acids long. Deletions cut 0 bases from V and 8 bases from J, with 13 bases between. Germline V CDR1 and CDR2: SGHTA, FQGNSA. The CDR3 nucleotides read TGTGCCAGCAGCTTAGCGCTGGCAGGGGAGGGCTACACCTTC. This encodes CASSLALAGEGYTF.

The V call is TRBV30, the J call TRBJ1-2; 10 bases match TRBD1. Germline V gene data show CDR1 as GTSNPN and CDR2 as SVGIG (reference sequence). CDR3 length equals 15 residues. V shed 4 bases and J 6 bases; nucleotides not matched to a gene: 11. The CDR3 region is CAWIPPGQGRDGYTF. CDR3 DNA sequence: TGTGCCTGGATCCCTCCGGGACAGGGGAGGGATGGCTACACCTTC. Filled out from reference TRBV30 and TRBJ1-2, the complete variable domain reads SQTIHQWPATLVQPVGSPLSLECTVEGTSNPNLYWYRQAAGRGLQLLFYSVGIGQISSEVPQNLSASRPQDRQFILSSKKLLLSDSGFYLCAWIPPGQGRDGYTFGSGTRLTVV.

The table lists this clone with many counts. The J gene is TRBJ1-1, the V gene TRBV11-1; D may be TRBD1 (5 bases). This CDR3 contains 14 residues. V was cut by 1 base and J by 4 bases, with 10 bases left in between. Germline V gives CDR1 SGHAT, CDR2 FQDESV (reference sequence). CDR3 bases: TGTGCCAGCAGCTTAGGAAGGGGCCTCACTGAAGCTTTCTTT. This translates into CASSLGRGLTEAFF.

The V gene is TRBV2, the J gene TRBJ2-7; 7 bases align to TRBD1. V shed 4 bases and J 5 bases; nucleotides not matched to a gene: 8. The CDR3 loop spans 14 amino acids. CDR1 is SNHLY, CDR2 FYNNEI, per germline. In DNA form, the CDR3 reads TGTGCCAGCAGTGTAGGGCAGGGGGTGAACGAGCAGTACTTC. This sequence encodes CASSVGQGVNEQYF.

The chain employs TRBV27 and TRBJ1-4, with D possibly matching TRBD1 (6 bases). Trimming shortened V by 5 bases and J by 8 bases, and 12 bases separated the two germline ends. CDR1 and CDR2 (germline): MNHEY, SMNVEV (reference sequence). CDR3 length equals 13 residues. CDR3 coding DNA: TGTGCCAGCAGTCGACGGACAGCAGAAAAACTGTTTTTT. Protein sequence: CASSRRTAEKLFF. Based on the CDR3 plus reference TRBV27 and TRBJ1-4, the full variable domain is EAQVTQNPRYLITVTGKKLTVTCSQNMNHEYMSWYRQDPGLGLRQIYYSMNVEVTDKGDVPEGYKVSRKEKRNFPLILESPSPNQTSLYFCASSRRTAEKLFFGSGTQLSVL.

V gene TRBV5-1 combines with J gene TRBJ2-2; perhaps TRBD2 as D (6 bases). There are 15 residues in the CDR3. V dropped 5 bases and J dropped 1 base, with 12 bases sitting between them. Germline CDR1 reads SGHRS; CDR2 reads YFSETQ. The CDR3 DNA sequence: TGCGCCAGCAGAGATACCGGGAGGAACACCGGGGAGCTGTTTTTT. Its protein is CASRDTGRNTGELFF.

This chain connects TRBV10-3 to TRBJ2-3; 11 bases are shared with TRBD2. This CDR3 has 15 amino acids. Germline values: CDR1 ENHRY, CDR2 SYGVKD. The J segment lost 9 bases and the V segment lost 2 bases, leaving 7 bases of the junction unmatched. The CDR3 here is CAISETSGSTLTQYF. The CDR3 DNA reads as TGTGCCATCAGTGAGACTAGCGGGAGTACGTTGACGCAGTATTTT.

The chain combines TRBV5-1 with TRBJ2-7, with TRBD2 identical over 9 bases. Germline V gene sequence: CDR1 SGHRS, CDR2 YFSETQ. The CDR3 is 16 amino acids. Unmatched junction bases numbered 11, after V lost 0 bases and J lost 7 bases. The CDR3 reads CASSLVIAGVSWEQYF. The DNA for the CDR3 is TGCGCCAGCAGCTTGGTTATAGCGGGAGTCTCGTGGGAGCAGTACTTC.

This clone was found a few times. This chain uses TRBV7-2 with TRBJ2-5; 8 bases are a match to TRBD1. This CDR3 comprises 16 residues. The germline V gene encodes CDR1 SGHTA and CDR2 FQGNSA. V was clipped by 5 bases and J by 4 bases; unmatched bases: 12. CDR3 amino acids: CASSTRQGSRIETQYF. The CDR3 DNA is TGTGCCAGCAGCACCAGACAGGGGTCCCGCATAGAGACCCAGTACTTC.

The chain employs TRBV28 and TRBJ1-2; D is perhaps TRBD1 (6 bases). V lost 5 bases and J 4 bases, leaving 14 bases between the germline ends. Germline-derived CDR1 and CDR2 are MDHEN and SYDVKM. The CDR3 has 14 amino acids. The CDR3 reads CASSLGQIFYGYTF. Written as DNA, the CDR3 is TGTGCCAGCAGTCTCGGACAGATATTCTATGGCTACACCTTC.

With regard to this clone: In the same sample, other DNA sequences code for this CDR3. CDR3 loop: CASGRDRSYEQYF. The CDR3 nucleotides read TGTGCTAGTGGCAGGGACAGGTCCTACGAGCAGTACTTC. V usage is TRBV12-5 and J usage is TRBJ2-7, with 8 bases identical to TRBD1. The germline gives CDR1 LGHNT, CDR2 FRNRAP. This CDR3 has 13 residues. With V trimmed by 6 bases and J by 1 base, 2 bases remained unmatched.

This chain connects TRBV28 to TRBJ2-7; TRBD1 agrees at 7 bases. In germline, CDR1 is MDHEN, CDR2 SYDVKM. This CDR3 region has 14 residues. V gave up 5 bases and J gave up 3 bases; unmatched junction bases: 7. CDR3 DNA sequence: TGTGCCAGCAGTCCAGGACAGGCGAGCTACGAGCAGTACTTC. This gives the protein CASSPGQASYEQYF.

This clone turned up a few times. V gene TRBV18 combines with J gene TRBJ2-2; a weak D match, TRBD1 (6 bases). Germline V CDR1 and CDR2: KGHSH, LQKENI. CDR3 length equals 15 residues. V was clipped by 4 bases and J by 0 bases, with 9 bases between them. The CDR3 nucleotides are TGTGCCAGCTCACGCGGACAGCCGAACACCGGGGAGCTGTTTTTT. It codes for CASSRGQPNTGELFF.

The chain uses TRBV7-3 and TRBJ2-2, with no clear D. The V end was cut by 5 bases, the J end by 6 bases, with 10 bases between. CDR3 length: 13 residues. Germline V gives CDR1 SGHTA, CDR2 FQGTGA. CDR3 region: CASSVLNSGELFF. CDR3 nucleotides: TGTGCCAGCAGCGTCCTAAACTCCGGGGAGCTGTTTTTT.

The V call is TRBV2, the J call TRBJ2-3; perhaps TRBD2 as D (5 bases). The CDR3 contains 14 residues. Between the trimmed V and J ends, which lost 5 bases and 0 bases, there was a span of 9 bases. CDR1 is SNHLY and CDR2 is FYNNEI in the germline V gene. Written as DNA, the CDR3 is TGTGCCAGCAGTACGACTATTAGCACAGATACGCAGTATTTT. Translating it yields CASSTTISTDTQYF.

The chain has TRBV27 and TRBJ2-2, with D possibly being TRBD2 (5 bases). From germline, CDR1 is MNHEY and CDR2 SMNVEV (reference sequence). V dropped 0 bases and J dropped 2 bases, with 13 bases sitting between them. The CDR3 consists of 17 residues. The CDR3 loop reads CASSLSRARLNTGELFF. For the CDR3, the DNA is TGTGCCAGCAGTTTATCGAGGGCCAGGTTAAACACCGGGGAGCTGTTTTTT.

The rearrangement links TRBV6-1 to TRBJ1-5, with TRBD1 as a possible D gene (6 bases). The germline V gene encodes CDR1 MNHNS and CDR2 SASEGT. Trimming took 7 bases from V and 3 from J, leaving 10 bases between them. There are 13 residues in the CDR3. The CDR3 sequence: CASTNRDNQPQHF. The CDR3 DNA follows: TGTGCCAGCACGAACAGGGACAATCAGCCCCAGCATTTT.

The chain couples TRBV13 to TRBJ2-7; the match to TRBD2 covers 11 bases. Looked up from germline, CDR1 is PRHDT and CDR2 is FYEKMQ (reference sequence). The CDR3 totals 16 residues. The trim removed 4 bases at V and 3 bases at J, leaving 8 bases unmatched. The CDR3 DNA follows: TGTGCCAGCAGCTCGGGGCGACTAGCGGGATTCTACGAGCAGTACTTC. Its protein is CASSSGRLAGFYEQYF.